This TCR beta chain was sequenced during a study of blood T cell repertoires in COVID-19. Study details: From the United States, Italy and Spain came samples of acute and convalescent COVID-19.

Assay: immunoSEQ multiplex PCR; the TCRdb copy retains only in-frame clones and omits some. The sample contains under 200,000 clones, under 90% of which appear only once. Germline V gives CDR1 MRHNA, CDR2 SNTAGT. Trimming shortened V by 0 bases and J by 2 bases, and 11 bases separated the two germline ends. This CDR3 has 16 amino acids. The chain combines TRBV6-4 with TRBJ2-1; tentatively, D is TRBD2 (6 bases). The sequencing input was peripheral blood. The TCR sequence derives from a woman aged 65 to 85 with COVID-19, enrolled during active disease. The CDR3 nucleotides are TGTGCCAGCAGTGACTCGGTCAGGACTACCTACAATGAGCAGTTCTTC. Translating gives CASSDSVRTTYNEQFF.